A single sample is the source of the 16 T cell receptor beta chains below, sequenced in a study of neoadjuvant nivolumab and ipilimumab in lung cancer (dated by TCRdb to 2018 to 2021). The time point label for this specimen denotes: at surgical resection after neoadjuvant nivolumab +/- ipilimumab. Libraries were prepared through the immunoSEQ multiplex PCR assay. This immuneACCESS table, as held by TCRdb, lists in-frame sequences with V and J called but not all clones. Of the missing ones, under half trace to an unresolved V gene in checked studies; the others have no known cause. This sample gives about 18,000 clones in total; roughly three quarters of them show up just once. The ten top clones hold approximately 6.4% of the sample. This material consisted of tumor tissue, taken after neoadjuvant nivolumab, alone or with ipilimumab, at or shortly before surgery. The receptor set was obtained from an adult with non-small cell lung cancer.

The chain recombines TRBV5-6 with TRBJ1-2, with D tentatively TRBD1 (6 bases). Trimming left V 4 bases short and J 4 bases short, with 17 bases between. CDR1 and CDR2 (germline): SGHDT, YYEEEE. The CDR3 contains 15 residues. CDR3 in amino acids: CASSPMGGELYGYTF. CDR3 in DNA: TGTGCCAGCAGCCCTATGGGGGGCGAACTCTATGGCTACACCTTC. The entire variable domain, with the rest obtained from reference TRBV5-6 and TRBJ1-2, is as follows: DAGVTQSPTHLIKTRGQQVTLRCSPKSGHDTVSWYQQALGQGPQFIFQYYEEEERQRGNFPDRFSGHQFPNYSSELNVNALLLGDSALYLCASSPMGGELYGYTFGSGTRLTVV.

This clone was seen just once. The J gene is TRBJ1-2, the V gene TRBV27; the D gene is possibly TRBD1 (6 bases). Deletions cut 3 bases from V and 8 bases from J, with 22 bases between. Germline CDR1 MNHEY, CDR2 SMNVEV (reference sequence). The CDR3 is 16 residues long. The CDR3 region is CASSFTVQGGSQGYTF. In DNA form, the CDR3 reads TGTGCCAGCAGTTTCACAGTGCAAGGGGGTTCACAGGGCTACACCTTC.

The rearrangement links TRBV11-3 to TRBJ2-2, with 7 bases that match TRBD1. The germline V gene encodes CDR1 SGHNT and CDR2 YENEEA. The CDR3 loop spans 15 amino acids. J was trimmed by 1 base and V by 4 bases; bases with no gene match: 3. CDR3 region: CASSSRTGNTGELFF. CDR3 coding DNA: TGTGCCAGCAGCTCTAGGACAGGGAACACCGGGGAGCTGTTTTTT.

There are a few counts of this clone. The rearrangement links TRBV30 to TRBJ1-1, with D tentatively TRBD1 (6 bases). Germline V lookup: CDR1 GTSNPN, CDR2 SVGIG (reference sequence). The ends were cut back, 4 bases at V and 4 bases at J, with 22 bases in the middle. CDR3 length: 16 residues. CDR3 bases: TGTGCCTGGATGTCGCGCAGGGGTTTTGGGGGCACTGAAGCTTTCTTT. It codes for CAWMSRRGFGGTEAFF.

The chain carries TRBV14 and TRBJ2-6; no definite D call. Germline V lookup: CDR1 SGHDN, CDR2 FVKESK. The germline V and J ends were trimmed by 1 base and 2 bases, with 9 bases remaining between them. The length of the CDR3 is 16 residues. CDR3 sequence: CASSQAWAAGANVLTF. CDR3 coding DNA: TGTGCCAGCAGCCAAGCTTGGGCGGCTGGGGCCAACGTCCTGACTTTC.

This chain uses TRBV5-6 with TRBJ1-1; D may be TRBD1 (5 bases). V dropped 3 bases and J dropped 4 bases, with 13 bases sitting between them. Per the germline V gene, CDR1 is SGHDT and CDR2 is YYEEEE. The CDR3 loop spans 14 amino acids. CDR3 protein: CASSWADSPTEAFF. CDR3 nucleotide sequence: TGTGCCAGCAGCTGGGCCGACAGCCCCACTGAAGCTTTCTTT.

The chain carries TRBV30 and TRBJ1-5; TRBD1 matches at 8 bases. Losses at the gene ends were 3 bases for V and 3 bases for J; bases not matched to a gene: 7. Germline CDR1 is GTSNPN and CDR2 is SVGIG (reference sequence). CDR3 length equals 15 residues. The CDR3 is CAWSLGTGLNQPQHF. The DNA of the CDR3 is TGTGCCTGGAGCCTAGGGACAGGCCTCAATCAGCCCCAGCATTTT.

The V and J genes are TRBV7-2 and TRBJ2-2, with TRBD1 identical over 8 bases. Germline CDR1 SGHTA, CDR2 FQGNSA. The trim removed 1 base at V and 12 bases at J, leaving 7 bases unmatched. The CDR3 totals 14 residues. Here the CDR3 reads CASSLVTGARKLFF. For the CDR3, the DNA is TGTGCCAGCAGCTTAGTGACAGGGGCCCGGAAGCTGTTTTTT.

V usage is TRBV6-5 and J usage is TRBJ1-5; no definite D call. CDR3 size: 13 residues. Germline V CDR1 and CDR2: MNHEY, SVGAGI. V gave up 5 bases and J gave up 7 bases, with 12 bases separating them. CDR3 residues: CASSEAHGQPQHF. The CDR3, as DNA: TGTGCCAGCAGTGAAGCGCACGGACAGCCCCAGCATTTT.

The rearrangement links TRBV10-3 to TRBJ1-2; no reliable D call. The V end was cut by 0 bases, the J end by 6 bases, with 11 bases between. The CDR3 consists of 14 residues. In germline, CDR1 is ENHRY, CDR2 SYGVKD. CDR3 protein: CAISESAGFDGYTF. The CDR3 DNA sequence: TGTGCCATCAGTGAGTCTGCGGGGTTCGATGGCTACACCTTC.

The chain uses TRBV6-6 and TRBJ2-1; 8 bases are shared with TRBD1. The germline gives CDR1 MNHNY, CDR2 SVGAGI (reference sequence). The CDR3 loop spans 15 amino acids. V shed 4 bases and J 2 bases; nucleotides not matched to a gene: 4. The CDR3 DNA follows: TGTGCCAGCAGTTCACCGGGACAGGCCTACAATGAGCAGTTCTTC. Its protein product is CASSSPGQAYNEQFF.

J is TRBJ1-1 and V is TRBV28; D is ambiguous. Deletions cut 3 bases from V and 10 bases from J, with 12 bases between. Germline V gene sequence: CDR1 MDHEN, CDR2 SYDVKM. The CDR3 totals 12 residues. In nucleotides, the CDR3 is TGTGCCAGCAGTTTCCTTGGCCAGGTAGCTTTCTTT. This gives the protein CASSFLGQVAFF.

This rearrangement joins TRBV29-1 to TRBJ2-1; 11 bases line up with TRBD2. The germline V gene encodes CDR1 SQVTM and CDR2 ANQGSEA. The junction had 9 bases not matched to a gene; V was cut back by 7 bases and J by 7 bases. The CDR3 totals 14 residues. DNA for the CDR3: TGCAGCGGGATAGCGGGAGGGTTTTTAAATGAGCAGTTCTTC. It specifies CSGIAGGFLNEQFF.

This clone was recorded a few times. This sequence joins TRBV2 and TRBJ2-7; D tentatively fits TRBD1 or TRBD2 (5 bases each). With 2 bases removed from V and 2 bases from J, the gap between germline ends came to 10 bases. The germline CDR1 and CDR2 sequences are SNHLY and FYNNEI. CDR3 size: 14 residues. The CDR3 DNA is TGTGCCAGCAGTGAACTCCAGGGAGCCTACGAGCAGTACTTC. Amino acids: CASSELQGAYEQYF. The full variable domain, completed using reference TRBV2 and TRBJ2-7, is EPEVTQTPSHQVTQMGQEVILRCVPISNHLYFYWYRQILGQKVEFLVSFYNNEISEKSEIFDDQFSVERPDGSNFTLKIRSTKLEDSAMYFCASSELQGAYEQYFGPGTRLTVT.

CDR3 region: CAWRPLLGGGTEAFF. The CDR3 region has the DNA TGTGCCTGGAGGCCCTTACTAGGGGGAGGGACTGAAGCTTTCTTT. The genes are TRBV30 and TRBJ1-1; TRBD1 is a possible D gene (6 bases). The CDR3 runs to 15 residues. From germline, CDR1 is GTSNPN and CDR2 SVGIG (reference sequence). Trimming removed 3 bases at V and 5 bases at J, with 19 bases between. Full variable domain (missing parts from reference TRBV30 and TRBJ1-1): SQTIHQWPATLVQPVGSPLSLECTVEGTSNPNLYWYRQAAGRGLQLLFYSVGIGQISSEVPQNLSASRPQDRQFILSSKKLLLSDSGFYLCAWRPLLGGGTEAFFGQGTRLTVV.

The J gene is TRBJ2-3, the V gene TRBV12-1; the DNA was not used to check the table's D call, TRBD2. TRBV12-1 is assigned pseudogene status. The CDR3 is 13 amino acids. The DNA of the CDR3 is TGTGCCAGCAGCGCGGCACTTCCAGATACGCAGTATTTT. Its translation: CASSAALPDTQYF.